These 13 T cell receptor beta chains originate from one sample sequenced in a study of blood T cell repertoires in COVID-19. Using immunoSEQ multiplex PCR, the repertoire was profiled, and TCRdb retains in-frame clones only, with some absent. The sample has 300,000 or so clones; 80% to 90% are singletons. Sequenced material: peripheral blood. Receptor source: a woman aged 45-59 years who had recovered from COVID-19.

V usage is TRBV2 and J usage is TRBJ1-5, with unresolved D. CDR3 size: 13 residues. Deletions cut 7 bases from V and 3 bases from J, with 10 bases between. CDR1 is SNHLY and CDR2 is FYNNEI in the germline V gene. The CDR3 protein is CASNSFSNQPQHF. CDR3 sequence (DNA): TGTGCCAGCAATAGTTTCTCCAATCAGCCCCAGCATTTT.

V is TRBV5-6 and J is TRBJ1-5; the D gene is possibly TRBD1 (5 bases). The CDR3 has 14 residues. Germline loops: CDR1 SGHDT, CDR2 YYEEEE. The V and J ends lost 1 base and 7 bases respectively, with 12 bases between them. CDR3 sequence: CASSLSRAYQPQHF. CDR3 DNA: TGTGCCAGCAGCTTGAGCAGGGCATACCAGCCCCAGCATTTT.

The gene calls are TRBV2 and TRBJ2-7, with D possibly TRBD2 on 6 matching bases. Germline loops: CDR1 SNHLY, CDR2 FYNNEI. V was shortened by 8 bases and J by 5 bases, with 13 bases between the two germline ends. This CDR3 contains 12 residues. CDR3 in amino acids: CASRRDFNEQYF. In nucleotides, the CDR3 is TGTGCCAGCCGACGGGACTTTAACGAGCAGTACTTC.

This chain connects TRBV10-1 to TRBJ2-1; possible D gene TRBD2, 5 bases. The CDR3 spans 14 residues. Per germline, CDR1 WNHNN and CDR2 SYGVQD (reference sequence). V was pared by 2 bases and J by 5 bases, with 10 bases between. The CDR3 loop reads CASSEEGSNNEQFF. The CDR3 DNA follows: TGCGCCAGCAGTGAGGAGGGTAGTAACAATGAGCAGTTCTTC.

In nucleotides, the CDR3 is TGTGCCAGCAGTTACACAGGACAGGGCGGTGAGCAGTACTTC. As protein: CASSYTGQGGEQYF. The V gene is TRBV6-2 or TRBV6-3, the J gene TRBJ2-7, with 8 bases identical to TRBD1. Germline values: CDR1 MNHEY, CDR2 SVGEGT. V lost 2 bases and J lost 7; bases outside the gene matches: 7. The CDR3 is 14 residues long.

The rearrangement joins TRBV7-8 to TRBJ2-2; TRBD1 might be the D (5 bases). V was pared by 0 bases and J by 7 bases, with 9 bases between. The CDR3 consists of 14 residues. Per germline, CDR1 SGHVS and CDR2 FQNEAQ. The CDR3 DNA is TGTGCCAGCAGCTTAGCGGCAAGGGGCGGGGAGCTGTTTTTT. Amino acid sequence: CASSLAARGGELFF.

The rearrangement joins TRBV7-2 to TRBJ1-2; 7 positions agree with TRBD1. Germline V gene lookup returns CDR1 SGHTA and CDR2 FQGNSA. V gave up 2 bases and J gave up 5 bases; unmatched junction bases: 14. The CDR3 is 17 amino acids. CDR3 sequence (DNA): TGTGCCAGCAGCTTACCCCTAAGGGGGCCCAGGGGTTATGGCTACACCTTC. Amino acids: CASSLPLRGPRGYGYTF.

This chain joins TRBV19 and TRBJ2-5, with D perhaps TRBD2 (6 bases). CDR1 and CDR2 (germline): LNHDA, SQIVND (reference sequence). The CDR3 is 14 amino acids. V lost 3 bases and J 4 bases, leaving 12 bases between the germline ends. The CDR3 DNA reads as TGTGCCAGTAGTATCGGACTAACTAGAGAGACCCAGTACTTC. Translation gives CASSIGLTRETQYF. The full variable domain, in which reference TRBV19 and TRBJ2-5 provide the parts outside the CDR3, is DGGITQSPKYLFRKEGQNVTLSCEQNLNHDAMYWYRQDPGQGLRLIYYSQIVNDFQKGDIAEGYSVSREKKESFPLTVTSAQKNPTAFYLCASSIGLTRETQYFGPGTRLLVL.

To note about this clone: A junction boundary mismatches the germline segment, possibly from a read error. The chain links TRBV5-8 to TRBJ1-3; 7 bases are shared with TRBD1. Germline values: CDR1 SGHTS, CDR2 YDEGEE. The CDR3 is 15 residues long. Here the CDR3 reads CASSGYTGQQPIELF. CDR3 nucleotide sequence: TGTGCCAGCAGCGGATACACGGGACAGCAACCCATCGAACTTTTT.

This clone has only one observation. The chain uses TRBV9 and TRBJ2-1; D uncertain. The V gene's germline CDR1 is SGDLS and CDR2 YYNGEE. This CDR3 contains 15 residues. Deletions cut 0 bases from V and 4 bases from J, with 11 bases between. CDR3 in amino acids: CASSVVPGGYNEQFF. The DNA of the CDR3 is TGTGCCAGCAGCGTAGTTCCGGGTGGTTACAATGAGCAGTTCTTC.

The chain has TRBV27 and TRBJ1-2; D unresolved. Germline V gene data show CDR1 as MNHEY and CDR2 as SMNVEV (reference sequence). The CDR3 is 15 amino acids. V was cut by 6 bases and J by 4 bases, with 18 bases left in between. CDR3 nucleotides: TGTGCCAGCAGCAGCGACCGGTTGACGTTCTATGGCTACACCTTC. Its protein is CASSSDRLTFYGYTF.

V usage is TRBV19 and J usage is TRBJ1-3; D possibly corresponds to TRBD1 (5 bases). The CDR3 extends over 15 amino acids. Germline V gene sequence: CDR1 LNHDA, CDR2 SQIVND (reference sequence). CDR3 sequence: CATQRQPSSGNTIYF. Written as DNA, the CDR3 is TGTGCAACGCAGAGACAGCCGAGCTCTGGAAACACCATATATTTT.

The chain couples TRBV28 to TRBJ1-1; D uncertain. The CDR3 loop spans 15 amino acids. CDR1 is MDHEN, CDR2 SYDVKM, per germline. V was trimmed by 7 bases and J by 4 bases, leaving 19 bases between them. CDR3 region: CASTRPVGISTEAFF. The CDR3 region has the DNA TGTGCCAGCACTCGACCCGTCGGGATAAGCACTGAAGCTTTCTTT.